The rows below give T cell receptor beta chains drawn from one sample of a study of cytomegalovirus exposure and HLA in healthy donors. Profiled with immunoSEQ multiplex PCR; TCRdb holds only in-frame clones, not every one. Its clone listing holds approximately 50,000 clones. The sequencing input was PBMCs. Receptors originate from a male donor in good health and CMV-seropositive. Both conserved end residues are part of each CDR3. Fields, in order: D gene, V gene, J gene, CDR3 protein, CDR3 DNA. D genes are given only for firm matches.

.	TRBV28	TRBJ1-1	CASSLAGTGTEAFF	TGTGCCAGCAGTTTGGCCGGGACTGGCACTGAAGCTTTCTTT
TRBD1	TRBV7-2	TRBJ2-7	CASRHDRGSSYEQYF	TGTGCCAGCAGGCACGACAGGGGGTCCTCCTACGAGCAGTACTTC
TRBD1	TRBV19	TRBJ2-3	CASSLPDRIENTDTQYF	TGTGCCAGTAGTCTTCCGGACAGGATCGAAAACACAGATACGCAGTATTTT
.	TRBV28	TRBJ1-1	CASSFSEGRNTEAFF	TGTGCCAGCAGTTTCAGTGAGGGTAGGAACACTGAAGCTTTCTTT
.	TRBV6-1	TRBJ2-7	CASSDVIGEQYF	TGTGCCAGCAGTGACGTTATCGGCGAGCAGTACTTC
TRBD1	TRBV6-4	TRBJ1-5	CASSDSAPGTGNQPQHF	TGTGCCAGCAGTGACTCGGCGCCAGGGACAGGGAACCAGCCCCAGCATTTT
.	TRBV18	TRBJ2-7	CASSKDRLQYEQYF	TGTGCCAGCTCAAAAGACAGGCTTCAGTACGAGCAGTACTTC
.	TRBV7-2	TRBJ1-5	CASSLARGTGAQHF	TGTGCCAGCAGCTTAGCGCGAGGGACGGGAGCCCAGCATTTT
.	TRBV4-2	TRBJ2-7	CASSQLWSQSYEQYF	TGTGCCAGCAGCCAGTTATGGTCTCAGTCCTACGAGCAGTACTTC
TRBD2	TRBV7-2	TRBJ2-5	CASSLSGGPQETQYF	TGTGCCAGCAGCCTTAGCGGGGGGCCCCAAGAGACCCAGTACTTC
TRBD1	TRBV13	TRBJ1-3	CASSLSLEDRDSGNTIYF	TGTGCCAGCAGCTTATCACTCGAAGACAGGGACTCTGGAAACACCATATATTTT
TRBD1	TRBV10-3	TRBJ1-1	CAISVDRDHTEAFF	TGTGCCATCAGTGTGGACAGGGATCACACTGAAGCTTTCTTT
.	TRBV30	TRBJ1-6	CAWADSSYPLSYNSPLHF	TGTGCCTGGGCGGACAGTAGCTATCCCCTCTCCTATAATTCACCCCTCCACTTT
TRBD2	TRBV4-1	TRBJ2-7	CASSQDAGGSLGQYF	TGCGCCAGCAGCCAAGATGCGGGGGGCTCCCTGGGGCAGTACTTC
.	TRBV7-2	TRBJ2-7	CASSRRQVSSYEQYF	TGTGCCAGCAGCAGAAGACAGGTTAGCTCCTACGAGCAGTACTTC
TRBD1	TRBV9	TRBJ2-7	CASSEGQGSSYEQYF	TGTGCCAGCAGCGAAGGACAGGGGAGCTCCTACGAGCAGTACTTC
TRBD2	TRBV5-4	TRBJ2-1	CASSLSGGGEFF	TGTGCCAGCAGCTTGAGCGGGGGAGGGGAGTTCTTC
TRBD1	TRBV12-5	TRBJ1-2	CASGSIDPPGQGNYGYTF	TGTGCTAGTGGTTCCATAGACCCTCCGGGACAGGGGAACTATGGCTACACCTTC